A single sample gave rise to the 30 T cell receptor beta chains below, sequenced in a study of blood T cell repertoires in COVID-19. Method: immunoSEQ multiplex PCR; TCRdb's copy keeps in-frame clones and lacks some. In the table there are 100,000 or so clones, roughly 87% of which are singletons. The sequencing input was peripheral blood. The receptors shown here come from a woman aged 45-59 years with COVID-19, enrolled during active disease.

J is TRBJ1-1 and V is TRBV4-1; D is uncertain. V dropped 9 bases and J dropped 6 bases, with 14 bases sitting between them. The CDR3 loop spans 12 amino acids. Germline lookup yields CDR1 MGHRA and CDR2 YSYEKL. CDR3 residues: CARPPKPPEAFF. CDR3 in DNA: TGCGCCAGACCCCCTAAACCGCCTGAAGCTTTCTTT.

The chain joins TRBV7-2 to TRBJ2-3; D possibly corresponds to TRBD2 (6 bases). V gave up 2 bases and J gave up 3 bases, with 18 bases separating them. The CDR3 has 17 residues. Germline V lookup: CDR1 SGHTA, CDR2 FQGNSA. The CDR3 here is CASSLHRTVRGTDTQYF. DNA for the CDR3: TGTGCCAGCAGCTTACATCGTACCGTGCGGGGTACAGATACGCAGTATTTT. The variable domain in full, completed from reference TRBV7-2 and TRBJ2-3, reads GAGVSQSPSNKVTEKGKDVELRCDPISGHTALYWYRQSLGQGLEFLIYFQGNSAPDKSGLPSDRFSAERTGGSVSTLTIQRTQQEDSAVYLCASSLHRTVRGTDTQYFGPGTRLTVL.

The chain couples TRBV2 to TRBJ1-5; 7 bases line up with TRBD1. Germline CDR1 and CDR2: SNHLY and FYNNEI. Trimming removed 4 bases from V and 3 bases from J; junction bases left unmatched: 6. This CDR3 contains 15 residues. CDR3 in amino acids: CASSGTGNPNQPQHF. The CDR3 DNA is TGTGCCAGCAGTGGGACAGGCAACCCCAATCAGCCCCAGCATTTT.

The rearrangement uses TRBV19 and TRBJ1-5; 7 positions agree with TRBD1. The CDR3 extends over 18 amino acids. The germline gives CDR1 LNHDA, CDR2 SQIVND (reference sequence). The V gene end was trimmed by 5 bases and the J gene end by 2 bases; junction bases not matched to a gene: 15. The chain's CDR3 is CASSQYSQGDLGNQPQHF. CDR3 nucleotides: TGTGCCAGTAGTCAATATAGTCAGGGGGATTTGGGCAATCAGCCCCAGCATTTT.

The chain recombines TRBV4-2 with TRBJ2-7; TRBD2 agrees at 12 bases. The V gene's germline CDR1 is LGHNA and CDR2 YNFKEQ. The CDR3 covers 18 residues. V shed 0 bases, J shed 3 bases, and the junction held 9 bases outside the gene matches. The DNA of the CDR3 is TGTGCCAGCAGCCAAGAAGTGGCTACTAGCGGGGGGTACTACGAGCAGTACTTC. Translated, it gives CASSQEVATSGGYYEQYF.

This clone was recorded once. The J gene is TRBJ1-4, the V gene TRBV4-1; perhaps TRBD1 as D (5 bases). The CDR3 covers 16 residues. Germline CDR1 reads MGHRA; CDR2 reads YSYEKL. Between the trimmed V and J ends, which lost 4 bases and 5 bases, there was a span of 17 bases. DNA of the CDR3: TGCGCCAGCAGCCCGGGGGGGGAGGGTAAGAATGAAAAACTGTTTTTT. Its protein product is CASSPGGEGKNEKLFF.

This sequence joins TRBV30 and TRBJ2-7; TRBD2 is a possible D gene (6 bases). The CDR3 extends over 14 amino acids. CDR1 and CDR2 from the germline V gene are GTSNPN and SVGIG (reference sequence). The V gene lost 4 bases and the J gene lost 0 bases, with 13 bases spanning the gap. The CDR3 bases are TGTGCCTGGAAGAAAGGGACTGTCTCCTACGAGCAGTACTTC. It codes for CAWKKGTVSYEQYF. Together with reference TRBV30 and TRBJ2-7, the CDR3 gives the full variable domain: SQTIHQWPATLVQPVGSPLSLECTVEGTSNPNLYWYRQAAGRGLQLLFYSVGIGQISSEVPQNLSASRPQDRQFILSSKKLLLSDSGFYLCAWKKGTVSYEQYFGPGTRLTVT.

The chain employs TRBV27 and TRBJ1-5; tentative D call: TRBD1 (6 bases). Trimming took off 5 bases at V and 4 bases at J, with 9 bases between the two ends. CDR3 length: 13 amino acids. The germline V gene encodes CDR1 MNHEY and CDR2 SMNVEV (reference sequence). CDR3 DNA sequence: TGTGCCAGCAGTCTTACAGGGAATCAGCCCCAGCATTTT. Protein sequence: CASSLTGNQPQHF.

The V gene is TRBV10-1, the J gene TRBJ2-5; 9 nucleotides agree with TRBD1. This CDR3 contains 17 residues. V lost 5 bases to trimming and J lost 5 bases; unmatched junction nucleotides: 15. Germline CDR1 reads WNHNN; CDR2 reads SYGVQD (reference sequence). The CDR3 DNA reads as TGCGCCAGCAGTAAAAATGTCCCGGGACAGGGATCGGAGACCCAGTACTTC. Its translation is CASSKNVPGQGSETQYF.

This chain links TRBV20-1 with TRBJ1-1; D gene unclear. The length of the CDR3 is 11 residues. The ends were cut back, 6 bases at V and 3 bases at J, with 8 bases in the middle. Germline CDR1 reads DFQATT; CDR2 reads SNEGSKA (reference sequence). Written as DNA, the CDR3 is TGCAGTGCCAAACGGGACACTGAAGCTTTCTTT. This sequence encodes CSAKRDTEAFF.

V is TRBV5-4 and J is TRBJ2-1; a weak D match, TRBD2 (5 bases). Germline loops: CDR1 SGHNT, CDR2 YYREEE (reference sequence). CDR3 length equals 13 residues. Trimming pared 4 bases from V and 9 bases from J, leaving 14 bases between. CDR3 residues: CASSADYSPEQFF. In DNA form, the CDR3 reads TGTGCCAGCAGCGCCGACTACTCGCCTGAGCAGTTCTTC.

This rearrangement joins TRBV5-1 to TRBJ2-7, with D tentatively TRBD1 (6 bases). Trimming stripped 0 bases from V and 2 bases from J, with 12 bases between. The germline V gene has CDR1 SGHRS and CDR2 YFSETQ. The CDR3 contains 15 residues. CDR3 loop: CASSLEGQGTYEQYF. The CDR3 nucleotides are TGCGCCAGCAGCTTGGAAGGCCAGGGGACCTACGAGCAGTACTTC.

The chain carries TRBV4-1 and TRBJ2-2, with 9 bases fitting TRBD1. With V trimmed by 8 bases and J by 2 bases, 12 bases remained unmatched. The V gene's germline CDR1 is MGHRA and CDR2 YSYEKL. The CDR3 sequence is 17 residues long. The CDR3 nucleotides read TGCGCCAGCGCCACAGGGGGCCCAGGGAAAAACACCGGGGAGCTGTTTTTT. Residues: CASATGGPGKNTGELFF.

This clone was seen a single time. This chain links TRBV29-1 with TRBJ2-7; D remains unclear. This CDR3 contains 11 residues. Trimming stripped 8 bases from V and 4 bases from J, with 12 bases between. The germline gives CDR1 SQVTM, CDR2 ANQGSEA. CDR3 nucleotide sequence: TGCAGCTGCCAGCTAGATTACGAGCAGTACTTC. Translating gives CSCQLDYEQYF.

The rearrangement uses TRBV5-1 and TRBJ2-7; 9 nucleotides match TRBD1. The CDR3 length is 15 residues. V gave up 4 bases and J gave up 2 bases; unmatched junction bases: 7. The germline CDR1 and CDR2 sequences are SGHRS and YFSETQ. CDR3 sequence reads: CASSLGGTGTYEQYF. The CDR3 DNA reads TGCGCCAGCAGCCTGGGGGGGACAGGGACCTACGAGCAGTACTTC.

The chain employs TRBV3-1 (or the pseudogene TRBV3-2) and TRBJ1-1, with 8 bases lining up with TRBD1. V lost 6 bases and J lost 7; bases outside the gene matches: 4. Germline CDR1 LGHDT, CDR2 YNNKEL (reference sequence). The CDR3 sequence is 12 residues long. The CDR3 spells CASSSGQGEAFF. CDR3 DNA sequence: TGTGCCAGCAGTTCCGGACAGGGTGAAGCTTTCTTT.

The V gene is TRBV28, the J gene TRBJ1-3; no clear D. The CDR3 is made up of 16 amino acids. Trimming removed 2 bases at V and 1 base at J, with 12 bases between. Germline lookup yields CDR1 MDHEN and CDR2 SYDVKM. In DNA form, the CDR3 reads TGTGCCAGCAGTTTACCCTCACAAGTATCTGGAAACACCATATATTTT. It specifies CASSLPSQVSGNTIYF.

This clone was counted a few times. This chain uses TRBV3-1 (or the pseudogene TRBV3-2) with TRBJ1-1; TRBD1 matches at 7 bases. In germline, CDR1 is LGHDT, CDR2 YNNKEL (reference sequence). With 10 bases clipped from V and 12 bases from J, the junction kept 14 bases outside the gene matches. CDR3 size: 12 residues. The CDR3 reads CATSGDRRGTFF. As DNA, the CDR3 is TGTGCCACCTCGGGGGACAGACGGGGAACTTTCTTT.

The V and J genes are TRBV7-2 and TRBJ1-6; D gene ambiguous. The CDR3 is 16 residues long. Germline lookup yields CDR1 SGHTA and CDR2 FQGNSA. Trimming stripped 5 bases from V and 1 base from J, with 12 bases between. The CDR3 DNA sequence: TGTGCCAGCAGCCAAAGGGAGCCTTCCTATAATTCACCCCTCCACTTT. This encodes CASSQREPSYNSPLHF.

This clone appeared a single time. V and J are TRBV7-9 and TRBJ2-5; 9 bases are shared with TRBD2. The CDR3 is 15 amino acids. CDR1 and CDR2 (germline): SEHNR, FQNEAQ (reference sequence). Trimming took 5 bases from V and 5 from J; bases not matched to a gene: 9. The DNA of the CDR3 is TGTGCCAGCAGCGCTGGCGGGGGGGCCGAGGAGACCCAGTACTTC. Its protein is CASSAGGGAEETQYF.

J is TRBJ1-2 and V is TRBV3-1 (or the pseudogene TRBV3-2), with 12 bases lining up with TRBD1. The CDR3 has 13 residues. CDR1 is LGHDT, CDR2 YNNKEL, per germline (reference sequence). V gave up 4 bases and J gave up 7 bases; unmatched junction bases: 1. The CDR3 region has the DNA TGTGCCAGCAGCCGGGGACAGGGGGCTGGCTACACCTTC. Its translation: CASSRGQGAGYTF.

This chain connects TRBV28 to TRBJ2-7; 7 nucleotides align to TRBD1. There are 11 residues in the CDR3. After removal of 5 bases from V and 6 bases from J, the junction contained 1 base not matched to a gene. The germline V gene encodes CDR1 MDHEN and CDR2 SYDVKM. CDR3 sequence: CASSRDSEQYF. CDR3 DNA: TGTGCCAGCAGTAGGGACAGCGAGCAGTACTTC.

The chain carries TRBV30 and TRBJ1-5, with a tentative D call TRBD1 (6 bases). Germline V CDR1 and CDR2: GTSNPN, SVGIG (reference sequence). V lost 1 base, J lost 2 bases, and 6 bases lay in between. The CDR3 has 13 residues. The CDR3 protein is CAWSGQGNQPQHF. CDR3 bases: TGTGCCTGGAGTGGACAGGGCAATCAGCCCCAGCATTTT.

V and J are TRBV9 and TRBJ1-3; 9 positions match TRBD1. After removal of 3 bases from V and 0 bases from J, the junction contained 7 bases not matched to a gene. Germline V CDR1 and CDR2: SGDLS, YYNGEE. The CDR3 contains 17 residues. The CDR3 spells CASSAGTGSDSGNTIYF. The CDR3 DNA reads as TGTGCCAGCAGCGCCGGGACAGGGAGTGACTCTGGAAACACCATATATTTT.

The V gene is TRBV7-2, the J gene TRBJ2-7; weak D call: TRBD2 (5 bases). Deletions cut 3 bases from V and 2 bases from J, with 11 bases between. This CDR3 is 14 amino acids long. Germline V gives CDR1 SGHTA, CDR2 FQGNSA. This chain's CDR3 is CASSFTEGPYEQYF. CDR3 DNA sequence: TGTGCCAGCAGCTTCACAGAGGGTCCCTACGAGCAGTACTTC.

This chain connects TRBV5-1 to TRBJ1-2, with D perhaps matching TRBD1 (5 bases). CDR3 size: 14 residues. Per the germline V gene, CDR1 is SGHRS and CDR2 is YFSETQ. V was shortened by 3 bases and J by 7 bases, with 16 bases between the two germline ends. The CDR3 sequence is CASSSTDRTGGYTF. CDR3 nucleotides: TGCGCCAGCAGCTCAACCGACAGAACAGGTGGCTACACCTTC.

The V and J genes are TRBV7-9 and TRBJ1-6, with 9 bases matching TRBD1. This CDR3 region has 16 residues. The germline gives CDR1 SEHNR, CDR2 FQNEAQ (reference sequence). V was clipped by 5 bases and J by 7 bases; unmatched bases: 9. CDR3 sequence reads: CASSLPSGTGNSPLHF. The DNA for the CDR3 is TGTGCCAGCAGCCTACCATCCGGGACAGGGAATTCACCCCTCCACTTT.

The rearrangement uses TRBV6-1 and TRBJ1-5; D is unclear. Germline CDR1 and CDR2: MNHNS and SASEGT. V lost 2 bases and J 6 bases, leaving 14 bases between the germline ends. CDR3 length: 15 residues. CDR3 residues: CASSEIRYGSQPQHF. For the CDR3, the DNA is TGTGCCAGCAGTGAAATCAGGTATGGTTCTCAGCCCCAGCATTTT.

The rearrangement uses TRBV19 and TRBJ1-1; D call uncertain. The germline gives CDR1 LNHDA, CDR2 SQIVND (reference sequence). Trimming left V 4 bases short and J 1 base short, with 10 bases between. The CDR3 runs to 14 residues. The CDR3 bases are TGTGCCAGTAGTACGGCGGGGTGGAACACTGAAGCTTTCTTT. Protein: CASSTAGWNTEAFF.

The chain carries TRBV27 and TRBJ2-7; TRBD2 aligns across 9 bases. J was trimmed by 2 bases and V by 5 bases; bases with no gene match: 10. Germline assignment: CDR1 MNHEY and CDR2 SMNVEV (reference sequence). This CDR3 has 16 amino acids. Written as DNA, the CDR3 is TGTGCCAGCAGTGACGGGCGACTAGCGGTCCCCTACGAGCAGTACTTC. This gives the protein CASSDGRLAVPYEQYF.